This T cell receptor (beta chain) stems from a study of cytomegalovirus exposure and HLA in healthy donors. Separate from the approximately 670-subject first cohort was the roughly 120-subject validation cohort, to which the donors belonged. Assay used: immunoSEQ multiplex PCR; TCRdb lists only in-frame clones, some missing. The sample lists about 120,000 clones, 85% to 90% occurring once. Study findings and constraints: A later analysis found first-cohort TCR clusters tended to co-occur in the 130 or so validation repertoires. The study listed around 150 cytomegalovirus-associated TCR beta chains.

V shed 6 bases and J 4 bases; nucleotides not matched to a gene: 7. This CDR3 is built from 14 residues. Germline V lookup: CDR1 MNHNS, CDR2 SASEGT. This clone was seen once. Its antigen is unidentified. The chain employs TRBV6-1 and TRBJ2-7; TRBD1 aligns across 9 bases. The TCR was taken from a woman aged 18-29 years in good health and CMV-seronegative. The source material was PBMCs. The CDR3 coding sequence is TGTGCCAGCAGACCCGGGACAGGGACATACGAGCAGTACTTC. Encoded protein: CASRPGTGTYEQYF.